These T cell receptor beta chains were read from a single sample in a study of T cells in Graves' hyperthyroidism and ophthalmopathy. Each CDR3 protein is one row after TCRdb ran MiXCR on the multiplex PCR reads. The sample lists around 260,000 distinct CDR3 sequences, less than 30% occurring once. Material: blood. Receptors originate from a man aged 40-49 years with Graves' hyperthyroidism that later progressed to Graves' ophthalmopathy. Each CDR3 is given with its conserved first and last residue. The D gene is left open where the match is weak. The listing skips clone size in some rows; elsewhere it reads once, few, many or a size class.

CDR3aa	CDR3nt	v_gene	j_gene	d_gene	abundance
CASSLTSGGTQETQYF	TGTGCCAGCAGCTTAACTAGCGGGGGAACCCAAGAGACCCAGTACTTC	TRBV7-8	TRBJ2-5	TRBD2	many
CASSVSGRASDEQYF	TGTGCCAGCAGCGTGAGCGGGAGGGCCTCTGACGAGCAGTACTTC	TRBV3-1	TRBJ2-7	TRBD2	many
CASGFLGTGTSERNEQFF	TGTGCTAGTGGTTTTCTAGGGACCGGGACTAGCGAGAGGAATGAGCAGTTCTTC	TRBV12-5	TRBJ2-1	TRBD2	few
CASSPGLDGTKNIQYF	TGTGCCAGCTCACCAGGGCTAGATGGGACCAAAAACATTCAGTACTTC	TRBV18	TRBJ2-4	NA	few
CASSLHTANTGELFF	TGTGCCAGCAGCTTACACACCGCGAACACCGGGGAGCTGTTTTTT	TRBV5-8	TRBJ2-2	NA	many
CSVVWTSPPNTGELFF	TGCAGCGTTGTGTGGACTAGCCCCCCGAACACCGGGGAGCTGTTTTTT	TRBV29-1	TRBJ2-2	TRBD2	many
CAWSSRAEAFF	TGTGCCTGGAGTAGTAGGGCTGAAGCTTTCTTT	TRBV30	TRBJ1-1	NA	once
CSAAGTAETLSSYEQYF	TGCAGTGCCGCCGGGACAGCCGAAACTCTAAGCTCCTACGAGCAGTACTTC	TRBV29-1	TRBJ2-7	TRBD1	NA
CASSFRPSNQPQHF	TGTGCCAGCAGTTTCCGCCCGAGCAATCAGCCCCAGCATTTT	TRBV28	TRBJ1-5	NA	many
CSAPENTEASF	TGCAGTGCTCCGGAGAACACTGAAGCTTCCTTT	TRBV20-1	TRBJ1-1	NA	NA
CASSYWGGPSYEQYF	TGTGCCAGCAGTTATTGGGGGGGACCATCCTACGAGCAGTACTTC	TRBV27	TRBJ2-7	TRBD2	few
CASRLTGENTEAFF	TGTGCCAGCAGGTTGACAGGGGAGAACACTGAAGCTTTCTTT	TRBV6-1	TRBJ1-1	TRBD1	NA
CSARPSSYNSPLHF	TGCAGTGCTAGACCGAGCTCCTATAATTCACCCCTCCACTTT	TRBV20-1	TRBJ1-6	NA	many
CASSSAQYSYQETQYF	TGTGCCAGCAGCAGCGCACAGTACAGTTACCAAGAGACCCAGTACTTC	TRBV14	TRBJ2-5	NA	many
CATSTSRAATGELFF	TGTGCCACCAGCACCTCCCGGGCCGCCACCGGGGAGCTGTTTTTT	TRBV24-1	TRBJ2-2	NA	many
CASSPGEVRSSYEQYF	TGTGCCAGCAGCCCTGGGGAAGTTCGGAGCTCCTACGAGCAGTACTTC	TRBV9	TRBJ2-7	NA	many